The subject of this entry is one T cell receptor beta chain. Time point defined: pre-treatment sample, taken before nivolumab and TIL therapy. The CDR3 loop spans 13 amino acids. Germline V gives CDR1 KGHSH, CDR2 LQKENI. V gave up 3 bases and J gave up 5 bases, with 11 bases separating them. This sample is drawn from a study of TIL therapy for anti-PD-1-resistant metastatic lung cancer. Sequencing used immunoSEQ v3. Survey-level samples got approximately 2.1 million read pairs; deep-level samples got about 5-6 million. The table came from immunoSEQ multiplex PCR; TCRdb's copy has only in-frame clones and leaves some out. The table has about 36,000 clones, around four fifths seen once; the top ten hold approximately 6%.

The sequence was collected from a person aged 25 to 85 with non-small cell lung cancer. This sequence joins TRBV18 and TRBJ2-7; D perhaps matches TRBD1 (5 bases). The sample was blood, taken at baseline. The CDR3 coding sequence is TGTGCCAGCTCACCTTCCAGGGCCCACGAGCAGTACTTC. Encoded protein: CASSPSRAHEQYF.